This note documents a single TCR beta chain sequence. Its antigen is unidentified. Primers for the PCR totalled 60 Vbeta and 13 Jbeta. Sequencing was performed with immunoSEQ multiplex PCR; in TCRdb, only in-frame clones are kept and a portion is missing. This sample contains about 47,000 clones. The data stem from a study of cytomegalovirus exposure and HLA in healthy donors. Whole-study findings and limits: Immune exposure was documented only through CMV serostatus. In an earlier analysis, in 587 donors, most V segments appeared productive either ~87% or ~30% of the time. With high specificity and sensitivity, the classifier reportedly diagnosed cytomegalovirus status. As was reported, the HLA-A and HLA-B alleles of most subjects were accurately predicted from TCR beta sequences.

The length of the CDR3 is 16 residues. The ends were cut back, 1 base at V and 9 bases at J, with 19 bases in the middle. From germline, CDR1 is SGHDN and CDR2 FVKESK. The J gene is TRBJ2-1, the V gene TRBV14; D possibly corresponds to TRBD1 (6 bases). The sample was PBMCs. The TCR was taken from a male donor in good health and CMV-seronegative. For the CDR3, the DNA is TGTGCCAGCAGCCAAGCTAGGCAACAGGGCGCCGCTGAGCAGTTCTTC. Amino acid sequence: CASSQARQQGAAEQFF.